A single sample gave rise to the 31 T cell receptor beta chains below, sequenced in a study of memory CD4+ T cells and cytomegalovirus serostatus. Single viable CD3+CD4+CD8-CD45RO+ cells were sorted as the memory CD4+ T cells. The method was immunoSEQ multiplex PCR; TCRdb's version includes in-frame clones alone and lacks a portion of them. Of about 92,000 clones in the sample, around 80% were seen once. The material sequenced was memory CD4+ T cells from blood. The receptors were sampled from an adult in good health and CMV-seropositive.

The CDR3 here is CASSPNIDRGRNTIYF. CDR3 coding DNA: TGTGCCAGCTCACCTAACATCGACAGGGGGAGAAACACCATATATTTT. The chain employs TRBV18 and TRBJ1-3, with TRBD1 identical over 9 bases. V shed 3 bases and J 5 bases; nucleotides not matched to a gene: 8. There are 16 residues in the CDR3. Germline V gene lookup returns CDR1 KGHSH and CDR2 LQKENI.

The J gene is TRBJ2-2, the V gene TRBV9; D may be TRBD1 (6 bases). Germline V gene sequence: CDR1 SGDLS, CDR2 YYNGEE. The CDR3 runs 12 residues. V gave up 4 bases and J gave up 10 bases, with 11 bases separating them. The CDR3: CASSLQGQELFF. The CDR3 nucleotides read TGTGCCAGCAGCTTACAGGGTCAGGAGCTGTTTTTT.

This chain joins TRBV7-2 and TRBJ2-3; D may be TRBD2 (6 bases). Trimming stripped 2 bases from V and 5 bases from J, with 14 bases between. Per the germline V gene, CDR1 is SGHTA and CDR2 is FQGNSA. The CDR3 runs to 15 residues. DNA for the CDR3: TGTGCCAGCAGCTTAAACGGGGGTAGTGGAGATACGCAGTATTTT. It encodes CASSLNGGSGDTQYF.

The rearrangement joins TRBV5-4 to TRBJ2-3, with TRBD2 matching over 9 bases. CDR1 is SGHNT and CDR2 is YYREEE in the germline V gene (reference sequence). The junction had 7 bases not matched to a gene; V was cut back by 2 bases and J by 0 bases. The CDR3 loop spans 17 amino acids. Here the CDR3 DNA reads TGTGCCAGCAGCTTTTCTAGCGGGAACCCTAGCACAGATACGCAGTATTTT. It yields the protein CASSFSSGNPSTDTQYF.

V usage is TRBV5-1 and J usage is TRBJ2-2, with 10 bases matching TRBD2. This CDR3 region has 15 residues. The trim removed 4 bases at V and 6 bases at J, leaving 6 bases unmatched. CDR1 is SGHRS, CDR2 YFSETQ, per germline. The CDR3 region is CASSGNSGRSGELFF. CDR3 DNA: TGCGCCAGCAGCGGGAATAGCGGGAGGTCCGGGGAGCTGTTTTTT.

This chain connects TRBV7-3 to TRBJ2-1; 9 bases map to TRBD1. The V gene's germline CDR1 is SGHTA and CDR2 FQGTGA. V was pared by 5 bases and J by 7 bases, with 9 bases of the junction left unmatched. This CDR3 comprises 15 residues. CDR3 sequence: CASSQQGAQGNEQFF. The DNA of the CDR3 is TGTGCCAGCAGCCAACAGGGGGCGCAAGGAAATGAGCAGTTCTTC.

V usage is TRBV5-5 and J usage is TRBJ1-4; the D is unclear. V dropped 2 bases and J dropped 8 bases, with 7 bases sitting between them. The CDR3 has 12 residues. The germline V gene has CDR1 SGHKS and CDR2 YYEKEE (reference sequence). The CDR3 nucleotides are TGTGCCAGCAGCTTCACTGCGGAAAAACTGTTTTTT. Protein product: CASSFTAEKLFF.

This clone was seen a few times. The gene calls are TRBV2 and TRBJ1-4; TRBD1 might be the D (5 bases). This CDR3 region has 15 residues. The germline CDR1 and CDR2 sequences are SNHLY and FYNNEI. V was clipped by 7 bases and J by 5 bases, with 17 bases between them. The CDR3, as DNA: TGTGCCAGCACCCTCTACGCGGGGGAAAATGAAAAACTGTTTTTT. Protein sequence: CASTLYAGENEKLFF.

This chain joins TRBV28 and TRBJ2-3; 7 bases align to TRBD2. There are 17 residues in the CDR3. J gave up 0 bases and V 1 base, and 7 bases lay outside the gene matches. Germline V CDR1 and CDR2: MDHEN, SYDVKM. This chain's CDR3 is CASSLFGLAVSTDTQYF. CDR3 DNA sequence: TGTGCCAGCAGTTTATTTGGGCTAGCGGTTAGCACAGATACGCAGTATTTT.

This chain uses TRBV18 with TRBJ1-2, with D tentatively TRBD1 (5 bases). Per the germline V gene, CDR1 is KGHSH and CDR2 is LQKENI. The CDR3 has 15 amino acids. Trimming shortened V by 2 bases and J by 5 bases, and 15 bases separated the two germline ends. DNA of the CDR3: TGTGCCAGCTCACCAGACAGTGAAGGAACTTATGGCTACACCTTC. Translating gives CASSPDSEGTYGYTF. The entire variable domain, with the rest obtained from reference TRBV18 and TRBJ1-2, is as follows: NAGVMQNPRHLVRRRGQEARLRCSPMKGHSHVYWYRQLPEEGLKFMVYLQKENIIDESGMPKERFSAEFPKEGPSILRIQQVVRGDSAAYFCASSPDSEGTYGYTFGSGTRLTVV.

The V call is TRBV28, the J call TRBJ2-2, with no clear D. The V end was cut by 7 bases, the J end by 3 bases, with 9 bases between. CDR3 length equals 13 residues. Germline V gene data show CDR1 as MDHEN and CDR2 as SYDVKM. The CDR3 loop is CASKQRYTGELFF. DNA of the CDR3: TGTGCCAGCAAACAGAGATACACCGGGGAGCTGTTTTTT. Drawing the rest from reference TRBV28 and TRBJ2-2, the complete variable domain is DVKVTQSSRYLVKRTGEKVFLECVQDMDHENMFWYRQDPGLGLRLIYFSYDVKMKEKGDIPEGYSVSREKKERFSLILESASTNQTSMYLCASKQRYTGELFFGEGSRLTVL.

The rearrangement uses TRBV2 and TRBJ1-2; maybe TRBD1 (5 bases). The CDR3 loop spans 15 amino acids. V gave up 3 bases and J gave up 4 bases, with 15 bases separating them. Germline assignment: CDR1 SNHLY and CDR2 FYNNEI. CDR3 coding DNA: TGTGCCAGCAGTGAGGTCAGGGTGGTCCTCTATGGCTACACCTTC. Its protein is CASSEVRVVLYGYTF.

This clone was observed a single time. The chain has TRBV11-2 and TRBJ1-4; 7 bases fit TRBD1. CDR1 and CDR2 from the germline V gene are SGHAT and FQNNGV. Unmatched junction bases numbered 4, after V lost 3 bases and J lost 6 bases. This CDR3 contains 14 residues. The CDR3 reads CASSFGGTDEKLFF. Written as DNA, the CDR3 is TGTGCCAGCAGCTTCGGTGGGACAGATGAAAAACTGTTTTTT.

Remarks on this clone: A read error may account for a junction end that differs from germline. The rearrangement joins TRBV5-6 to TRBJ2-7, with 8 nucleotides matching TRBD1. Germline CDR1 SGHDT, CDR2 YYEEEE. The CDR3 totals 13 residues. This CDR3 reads CVSSPTGDYEQYF. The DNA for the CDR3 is TGTGTCAGCAGCCCGACAGGGGACTACGAGCAGTACTTC.

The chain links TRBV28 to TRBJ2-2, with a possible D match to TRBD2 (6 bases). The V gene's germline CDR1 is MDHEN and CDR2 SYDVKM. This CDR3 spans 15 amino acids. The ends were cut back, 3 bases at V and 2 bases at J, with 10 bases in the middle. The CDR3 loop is CASSFGDLNTGELFF. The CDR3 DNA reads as TGTGCCAGCAGTTTCGGGGACTTAAACACCGGGGAGCTGTTTTTT.

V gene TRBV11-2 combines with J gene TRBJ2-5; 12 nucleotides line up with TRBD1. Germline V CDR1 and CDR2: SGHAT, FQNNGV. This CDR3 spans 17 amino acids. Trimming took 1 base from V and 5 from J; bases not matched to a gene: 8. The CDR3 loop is CASSLGGGTGGWETQYF. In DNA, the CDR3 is TGTGCCAGCAGCTTAGGTGGGGGGACAGGGGGCTGGGAGACCCAGTACTTC.

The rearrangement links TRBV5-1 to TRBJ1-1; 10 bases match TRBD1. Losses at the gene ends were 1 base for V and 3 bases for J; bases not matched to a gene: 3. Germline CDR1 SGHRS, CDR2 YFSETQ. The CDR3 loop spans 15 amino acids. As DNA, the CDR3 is TGCGCCAGCAGCTTGAGGGGGACAGGGGACACTGAAGCTTTCTTT. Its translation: CASSLRGTGDTEAFF.

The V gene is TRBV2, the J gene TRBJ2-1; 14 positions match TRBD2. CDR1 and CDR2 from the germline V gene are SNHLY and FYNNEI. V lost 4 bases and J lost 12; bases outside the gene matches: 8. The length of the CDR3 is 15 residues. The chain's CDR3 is CASSAGTSGGFGQFF. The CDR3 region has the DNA TGTGCCAGCAGTGCCGGGACTAGCGGGGGCTTTGGGCAGTTCTTC.

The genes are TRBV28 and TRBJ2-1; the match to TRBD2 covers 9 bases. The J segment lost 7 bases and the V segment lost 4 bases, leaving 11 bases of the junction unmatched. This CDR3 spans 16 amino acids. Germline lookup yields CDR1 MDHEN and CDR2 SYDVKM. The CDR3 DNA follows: TGTGCCAGCAGTTCCCAGACTAGCGGAATGGGGAATGAGCAGTTCTTC. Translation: CASSSQTSGMGNEQFF.

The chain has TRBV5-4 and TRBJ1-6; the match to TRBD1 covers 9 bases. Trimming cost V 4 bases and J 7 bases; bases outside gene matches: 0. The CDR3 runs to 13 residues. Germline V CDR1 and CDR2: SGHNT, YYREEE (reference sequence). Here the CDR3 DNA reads TGTGCCAGCAGCGGGACAGGGAATTCACCCCTCCACTTT. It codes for CASSGTGNSPLHF.

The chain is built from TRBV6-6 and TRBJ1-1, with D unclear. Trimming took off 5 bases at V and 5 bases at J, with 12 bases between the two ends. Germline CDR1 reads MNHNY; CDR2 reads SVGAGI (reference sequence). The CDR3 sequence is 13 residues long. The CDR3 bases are TGTGCCAGCAGTCAATCCATAGGAACTGAAGCTTTCTTT. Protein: CASSQSIGTEAFF.

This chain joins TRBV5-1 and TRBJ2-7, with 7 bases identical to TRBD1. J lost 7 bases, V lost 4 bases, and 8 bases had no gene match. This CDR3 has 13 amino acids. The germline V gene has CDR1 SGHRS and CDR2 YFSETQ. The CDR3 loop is CASSPGQGEEQYF. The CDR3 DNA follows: TGCGCCAGCAGCCCCGGTCAGGGGGAGGAGCAGTACTTC.

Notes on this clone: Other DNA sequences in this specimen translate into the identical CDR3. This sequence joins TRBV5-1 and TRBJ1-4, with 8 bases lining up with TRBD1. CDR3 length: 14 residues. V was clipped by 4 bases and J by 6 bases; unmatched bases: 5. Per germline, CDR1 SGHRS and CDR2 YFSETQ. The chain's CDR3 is CASSPGQGDEKLFF. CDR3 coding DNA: TGCGCCAGCAGCCCTGGACAGGGAGATGAAAAACTGTTTTTT.

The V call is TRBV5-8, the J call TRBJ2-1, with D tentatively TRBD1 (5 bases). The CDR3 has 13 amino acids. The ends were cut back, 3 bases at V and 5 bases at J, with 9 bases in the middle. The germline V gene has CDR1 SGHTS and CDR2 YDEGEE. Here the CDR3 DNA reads TGTGCCAGCAGCTCAGACAGCAACAATGAGCAGTTCTTC. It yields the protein CASSSDSNNEQFF. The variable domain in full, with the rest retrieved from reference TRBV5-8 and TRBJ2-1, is EAGVTQSPTHLIKTRGQQATLRCSPISGHTSVYWYQQALGLGLQFLLWYDEGEERNRGNFPPRFSGRQFPNYSSELNVNALELEDSALYLCASSSDSNNEQFFGPGTRLTVL.

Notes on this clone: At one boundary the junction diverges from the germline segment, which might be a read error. The CDR3 DNA reads as TGTGCTAGCAGCACCACCCGGGACAGGGGGCGGGTGAACACTGAAGCTTTCTTT. As protein: CASSTTRDRGRVNTEAFF. The chain uses TRBV7-7 and TRBJ1-1; 12 positions match TRBD1. The CDR3 is 18 residues long. Germline V gives CDR1 SSHAT, CDR2 FNYEAQ (reference sequence).

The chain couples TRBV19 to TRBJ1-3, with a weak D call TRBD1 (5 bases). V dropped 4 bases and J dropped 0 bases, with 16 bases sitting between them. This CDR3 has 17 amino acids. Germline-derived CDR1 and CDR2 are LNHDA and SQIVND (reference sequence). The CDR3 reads CASSTTLGGSSGNTIYF. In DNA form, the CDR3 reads TGTGCCAGTAGTACGACTTTGGGGGGAAGCTCTGGAAACACCATATATTTT.

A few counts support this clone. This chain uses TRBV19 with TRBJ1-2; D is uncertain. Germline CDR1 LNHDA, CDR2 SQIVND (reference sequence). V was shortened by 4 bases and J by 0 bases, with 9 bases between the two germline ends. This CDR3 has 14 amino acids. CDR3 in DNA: TGTGCCAGTAGTACAATAACAGCTAACTATGGCTACACCTTC. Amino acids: CASSTITANYGYTF.

CDR3 region: CASSPTGARDGNTIYF. The CDR3 DNA reads TGTGCCAGCTCACCGACAGGGGCTAGGGATGGAAACACCATATATTTT. The chain has TRBV18 and TRBJ1-3; 8 positions match TRBD1. The V gene's germline CDR1 is KGHSH and CDR2 LQKENI. V was pared by 3 bases and J by 3 bases, with 7 bases of the junction left unmatched. The CDR3 totals 16 residues.

The DNA of the CDR3 is TGTGCCAGCAGTTTTACAGGGGAGGGTGGCAATGAGCAGTTCTTC. Translated: CASSFTGEGGNEQFF. This chain joins TRBV6-5 and TRBJ2-1, with D perhaps given as TRBD1 or TRBD2 (7 bases each). The CDR3 consists of 15 residues. Trimming stripped 4 bases from V and 6 bases from J, with 16 bases between. Germline V gene lookup returns CDR1 MNHEY and CDR2 SVGAGI.

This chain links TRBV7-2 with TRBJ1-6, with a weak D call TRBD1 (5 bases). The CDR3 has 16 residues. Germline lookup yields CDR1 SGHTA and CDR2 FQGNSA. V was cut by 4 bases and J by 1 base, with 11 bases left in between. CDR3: CASSYDQGSYNSPLHF. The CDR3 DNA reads TGTGCCAGCAGCTATGATCAGGGTTCCTATAATTCACCCCTCCACTTT. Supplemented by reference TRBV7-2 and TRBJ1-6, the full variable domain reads GAGVSQSPSNKVTEKGKDVELRCDPISGHTALYWYRQSLGQGLEFLIYFQGNSAPDKSGLPSDRFSAERTGGSVSTLTIQRTQQEDSAVYLCASSYDQGSYNSPLHFGNGTRLTVT.

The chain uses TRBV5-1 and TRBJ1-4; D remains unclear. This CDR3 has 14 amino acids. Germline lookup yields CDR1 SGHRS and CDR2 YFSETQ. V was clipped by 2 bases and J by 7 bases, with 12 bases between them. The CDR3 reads CASSLSGGAEKLFF. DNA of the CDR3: TGCGCCAGCAGCTTAAGCGGTGGAGCTGAAAAACTGTTTTTT.